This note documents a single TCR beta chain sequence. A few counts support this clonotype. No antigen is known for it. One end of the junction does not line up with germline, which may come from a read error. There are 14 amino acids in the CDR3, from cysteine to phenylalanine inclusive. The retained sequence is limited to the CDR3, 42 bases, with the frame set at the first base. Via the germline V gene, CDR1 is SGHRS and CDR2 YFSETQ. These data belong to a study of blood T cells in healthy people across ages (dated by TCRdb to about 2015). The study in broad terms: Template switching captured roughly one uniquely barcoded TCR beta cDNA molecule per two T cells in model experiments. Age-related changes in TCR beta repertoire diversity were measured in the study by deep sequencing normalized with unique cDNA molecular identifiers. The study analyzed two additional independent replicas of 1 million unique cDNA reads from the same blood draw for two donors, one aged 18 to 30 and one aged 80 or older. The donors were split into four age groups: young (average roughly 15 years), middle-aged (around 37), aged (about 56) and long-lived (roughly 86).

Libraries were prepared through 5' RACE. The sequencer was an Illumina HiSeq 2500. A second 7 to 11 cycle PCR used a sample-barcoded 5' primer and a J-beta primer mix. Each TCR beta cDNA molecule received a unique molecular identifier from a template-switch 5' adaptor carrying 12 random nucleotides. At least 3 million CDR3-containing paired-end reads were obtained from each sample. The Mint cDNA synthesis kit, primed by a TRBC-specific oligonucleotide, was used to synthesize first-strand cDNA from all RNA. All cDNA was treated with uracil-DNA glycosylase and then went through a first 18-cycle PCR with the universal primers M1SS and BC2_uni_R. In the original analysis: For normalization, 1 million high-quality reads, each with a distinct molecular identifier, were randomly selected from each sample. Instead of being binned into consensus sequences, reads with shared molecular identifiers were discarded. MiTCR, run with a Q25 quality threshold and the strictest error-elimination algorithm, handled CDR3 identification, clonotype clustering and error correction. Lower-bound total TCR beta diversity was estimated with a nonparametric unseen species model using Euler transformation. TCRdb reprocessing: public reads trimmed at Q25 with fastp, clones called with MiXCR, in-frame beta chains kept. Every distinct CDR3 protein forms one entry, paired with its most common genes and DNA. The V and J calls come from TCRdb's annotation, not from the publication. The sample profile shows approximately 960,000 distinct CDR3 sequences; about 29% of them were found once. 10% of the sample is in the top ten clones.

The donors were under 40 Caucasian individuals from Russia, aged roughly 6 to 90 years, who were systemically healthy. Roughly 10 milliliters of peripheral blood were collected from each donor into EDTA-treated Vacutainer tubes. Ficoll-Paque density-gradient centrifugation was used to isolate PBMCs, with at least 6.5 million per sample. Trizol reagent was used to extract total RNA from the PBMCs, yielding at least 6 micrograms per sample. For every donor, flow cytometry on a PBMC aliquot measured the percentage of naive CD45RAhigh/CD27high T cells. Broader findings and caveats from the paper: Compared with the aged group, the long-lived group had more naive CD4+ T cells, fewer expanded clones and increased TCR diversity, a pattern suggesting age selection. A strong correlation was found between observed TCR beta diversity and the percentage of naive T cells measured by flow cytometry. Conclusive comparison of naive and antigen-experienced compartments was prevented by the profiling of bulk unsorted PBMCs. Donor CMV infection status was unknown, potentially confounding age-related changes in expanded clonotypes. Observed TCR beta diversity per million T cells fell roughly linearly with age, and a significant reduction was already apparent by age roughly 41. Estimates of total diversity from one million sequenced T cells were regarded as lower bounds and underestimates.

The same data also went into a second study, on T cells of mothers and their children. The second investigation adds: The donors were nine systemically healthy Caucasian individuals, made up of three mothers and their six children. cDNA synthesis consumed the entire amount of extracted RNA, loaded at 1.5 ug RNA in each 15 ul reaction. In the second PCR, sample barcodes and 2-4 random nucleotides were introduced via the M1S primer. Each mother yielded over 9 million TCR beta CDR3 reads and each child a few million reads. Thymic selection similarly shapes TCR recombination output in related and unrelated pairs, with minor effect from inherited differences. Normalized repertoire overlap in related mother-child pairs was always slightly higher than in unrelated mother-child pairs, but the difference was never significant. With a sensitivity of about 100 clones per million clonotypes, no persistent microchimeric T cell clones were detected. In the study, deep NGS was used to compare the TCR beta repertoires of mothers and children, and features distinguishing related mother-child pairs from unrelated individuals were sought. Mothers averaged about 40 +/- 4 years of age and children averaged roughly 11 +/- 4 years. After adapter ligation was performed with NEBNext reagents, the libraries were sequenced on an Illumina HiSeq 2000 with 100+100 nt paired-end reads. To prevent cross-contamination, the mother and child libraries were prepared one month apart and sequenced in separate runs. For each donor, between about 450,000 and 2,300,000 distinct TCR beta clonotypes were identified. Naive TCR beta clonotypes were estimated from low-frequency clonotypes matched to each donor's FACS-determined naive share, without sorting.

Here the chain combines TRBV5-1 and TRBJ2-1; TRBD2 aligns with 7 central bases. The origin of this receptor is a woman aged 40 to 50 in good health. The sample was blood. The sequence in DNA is TGCGCCAGCAGCTTCGGCGGGGGAAACAATGGGCAGTTCTTC. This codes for CASSFGGGNNGQFF.